Presented here are 25 T cell receptor beta chains from one specimen sequenced in a study of radiation and T cells in renal cell carcinoma. Time point: baseline pretreatment blood. The sample's treatment: 15 Gy SBRT to primary tumor, nephrectomy 4 weeks later. Using immunoSEQ multiplex PCR, the repertoire was profiled, and TCRdb retains in-frame clones only, with some absent. The sample has 87,000 or so clones, approximately 86% seen once. The input for sequencing was blood, taken from a patient whose treatment included radiotherapy and nephrectomy. The receptors shown here come from a man between 45 and 60 years old with renal cell carcinoma.

The V gene is TRBV9, the J gene TRBJ2-5; 10 bases align to TRBD2. This CDR3 is built from 18 residues. The ends lost 4 bases at V and 2 bases at J; junction bases unmatched: 14. CDR1 and CDR2 from the germline V gene are SGDLS and YYNGEE. CDR3: CASSSRQREGSFQETQYF. In DNA, the CDR3 is TGTGCCAGCAGCTCTCGTCAGCGGGAGGGGAGTTTTCAAGAGACCCAGTACTTC. Full variable domain (missing parts from reference TRBV9 and TRBJ2-5): DSGVTQTPKHLITATGQRVTLRCSPRSGDLSVYWYQQSLDQGLQFLIQYYNGEERAKGNILERFSAQQFPDLHSELNLSSLELGDSALYFCASSSRQREGSFQETQYFGPGTRLLVL.

V is TRBV7-9 and J is TRBJ2-5, with D perhaps TRBD2 (5 bases). In germline, CDR1 is SEHNR, CDR2 FQNEAQ (reference sequence). The CDR3 spans 13 residues. Trimming took 3 bases from V and 5 from J, leaving 10 bases between them. The CDR3 region is CASSLNPGETQYF. The CDR3 DNA reads TGTGCCAGCAGCTTGAATCCGGGGGAGACCCAGTACTTC.

The chain combines TRBV7-6 with TRBJ1-5, with 9 bases that match TRBD1. Germline V gene data show CDR1 as SGHVS and CDR2 as FNYEAQ. This CDR3 contains 16 residues. Losses at the gene ends were 5 bases for V and 1 base for J; bases not matched to a gene: 6. The CDR3 reads CASSAGTGRSNQPQHF. In DNA form, the CDR3 reads TGTGCCAGCAGCGCGGGGACAGGGAGAAGCAATCAGCCCCAGCATTTT.

This clone was counted a single time. The chain carries TRBV19 and TRBJ2-7; possibly TRBD1 for D (5 bases). Germline V gene sequence: CDR1 LNHDA, CDR2 SQIVND (reference sequence). CDR3 length: 13 residues. Between the trimmed V and J ends, which lost 6 bases and 4 bases, there was a span of 13 bases. CDR3 DNA sequence: TGTGCCAGTAGCCGAGACAGAAAGTACGAGCAGTACTTC. Translated, it gives CASSRDRKYEQYF.

The rearrangement joins TRBV14 to TRBJ2-3; D gene uncertain. Germline V CDR1 and CDR2: SGHDN, FVKESK. V lost 0 bases and J 0 bases, leaving 7 bases between the germline ends. The CDR3 has 15 amino acids. This chain's CDR3 is CASSQDLGSTDTQYF. CDR3 nucleotide sequence: TGTGCCAGCAGCCAAGATCTGGGCAGCACAGATACGCAGTATTTT.

The V gene is TRBV4-1, the J gene TRBJ2-2; a possible D gene is TRBD2 (5 bases). The CDR3 contains 14 residues. V dropped 4 bases and J dropped 7 bases, with 13 bases sitting between them. Germline CDR1 is MGHRA and CDR2 is YSYEKL. CDR3 in amino acids: CASSPTRFSGELFF. The CDR3 DNA is TGCGCCAGCAGCCCCACTAGATTTAGCGGGGAGCTGTTTTTT.

V usage is TRBV27 and J usage is TRBJ2-4; D is possibly TRBD2 (5 bases). Germline V gene lookup returns CDR1 MNHEY and CDR2 SMNVEV (reference sequence). V dropped 3 bases and J dropped 6 bases, with 15 bases sitting between them. The CDR3 runs to 15 residues. The CDR3 nucleotides are TGTGCCAGCAGTTTTTTCGGGTATGAGGGAAACATTCAGTACTTC. Its protein is CASSFFGYEGNIQYF.

The gene calls are TRBV11-2 and TRBJ2-5; 9 nucleotides agree with TRBD2. There are 16 residues in the CDR3. The ends lost 4 bases at V and 5 bases at J; junction bases unmatched: 11. The germline CDR1 and CDR2 sequences are SGHAT and FQNNGV. Here the CDR3 DNA reads TGTGCCAGCAGCTCCTATTTAGCGGGGGCCGAGGAGACCCAGTACTTC. Translation gives CASSSYLAGAEETQYF.

The chain employs TRBV30 and TRBJ1-6; D perhaps matches TRBD1 (5 bases). The germline V and J ends were trimmed by 0 bases and 14 bases, with 17 bases remaining between them. CDR3 length: 14 amino acids. The germline gives CDR1 GTSNPN, CDR2 SVGIG (reference sequence). CDR3 sequence reads: CAWSVRGTARSLHF. For the CDR3, the DNA is TGTGCCTGGAGTGTACGCGGGACTGCTCGATCCCTCCACTTT.

The chain recombines TRBV25-1 with TRBJ2-4, with 10 nucleotides matching TRBD1. Germline CDR1 and CDR2: MGHDK and SYGVNS. The CDR3 extends over 15 amino acids. Trimming cost V 6 bases and J 0 bases; bases outside gene matches: 2. The CDR3 DNA follows: TGTGCCAGCAGAGGACAGGGGGTAGCCAAAAACATTCAGTACTTC. Amino acids: CASRGQGVAKNIQYF. The full variable domain, completed using reference TRBV25-1 and TRBJ2-4, is EADIYQTPRYLVIGTGKKITLECSQTMGHDKMYWYQQDPGMELHLIHYSYGVNSTEKGDLSSESTVSRIRTEHFPLTLESARPSHTSQYLCASRGQGVAKNIQYFGAGTRLSVL.

The chain has TRBV7-2 and TRBJ2-1; D is unclear. This CDR3 region has 10 residues. The germline gives CDR1 SGHTA, CDR2 FQGNSA. Trimming stripped 7 bases from V and 4 bases from J, with 2 bases between. The CDR3: CASKYNEQFF. Written as DNA, the CDR3 is TGTGCCAGCAAATACAATGAGCAGTTCTTC.

This chain links TRBV19 with TRBJ1-2; D ambiguous. From germline, CDR1 is LNHDA and CDR2 SQIVND (reference sequence). CDR3 length equals 14 residues. Trimming shortened V by 5 bases and J by 4 bases, and 14 bases separated the two germline ends. The CDR3 here is CASSSPTMPYGYTF. The CDR3 nucleotides read TGTGCCAGTAGTTCCCCTACCATGCCCTATGGCTACACCTTC.

CDR3 protein: CASSIAPRDGNYGYTF. The DNA of the CDR3 is TGTGCCAGTAGTATAGCCCCCAGAGATGGTAACTATGGCTACACCTTC. V gene TRBV19 combines with J gene TRBJ1-2; no reliable D call. Germline V gene lookup returns CDR1 LNHDA and CDR2 SQIVND (reference sequence). V shed 1 base and J shed 1 base, with 13 bases lying between them. The CDR3 is made up of 16 amino acids.

V gene TRBV5-1 combines with J gene TRBJ2-2; the match to TRBD2 covers 12 bases. After removal of 4 bases from V and 1 base from J, the junction contained 5 bases not matched to a gene. The CDR3 extends over 17 amino acids. Germline CDR1 and CDR2: SGHRS and YFSETQ. The CDR3 sequence is CASSMTSGSQNTGELFF. CDR3 nucleotides: TGCGCCAGCAGCATGACTAGCGGGAGCCAGAACACCGGGGAGCTGTTTTTT.

The V gene is TRBV7-2, the J gene TRBJ2-2; TRBD2 agrees at 8 bases. The CDR3 contains 15 residues. V lost 2 bases, J lost 8 bases, and 7 bases stayed unmatched. Germline values: CDR1 SGHTA, CDR2 FQGNSA. CDR3 nucleotide sequence: TGTGCCAGCAGCTTAAATCTCCCTAGCGGGGGGGAGCTGTTTTTT. This sequence encodes CASSLNLPSGGELFF.

The CDR3 region has the DNA TGTGCCAGCAGCCAAACAACCTCCGGAGGAGATACGCAGTATTTT. Translated: CASSQTTSGGDTQYF. The chain links TRBV4-2 to TRBJ2-3, with D possibly matching TRBD2 (5 bases). The CDR3 consists of 15 residues. Trimming cost V 2 bases and J 5 bases, with 14 bases left between them. Germline-derived CDR1 and CDR2 are LGHNA and YNFKEQ.

V usage is TRBV30 and J usage is TRBJ1-6; D not certain. The germline V gene encodes CDR1 GTSNPN and CDR2 SVGIG (reference sequence). V shed 8 bases and J shed 7 bases, with 18 bases lying between them. There are 14 residues in the CDR3. CDR3: CAATIAGLNSPLHF. In DNA form, the CDR3 reads TGTGCCGCCACGATCGCAGGTCTAAATTCACCCCTCCACTTT. Full variable domain (remainder filled in from reference TRBV30 and TRBJ1-6): SQTIHQWPATLVQPVGSPLSLECTVEGTSNPNLYWYRQAAGRGLQLLFYSVGIGQISSEVPQNLSASRPQDRQFILSSKKLLLSDSGFYLCAATIAGLNSPLHFGNGTRLTVT.

This CDR3 reads CSALAKRDEQFF. The CDR3 nucleotides read TGCAGCGCCCTAGCGAAAAGGGATGAGCAGTTCTTC. The chain employs TRBV29-1 and TRBJ2-1; a weak D match, TRBD2 (6 bases). The CDR3 contains 12 residues. CDR1 SQVTM and CDR2 ANQGSEA come from the germline V gene. V dropped 7 bases and J dropped 8 bases, with 15 bases sitting between them.

This chain uses TRBV2 with TRBJ2-1; no clear D gene. Trimming cost V 7 bases and J 0 bases, with 1 base left between them. The CDR3 loop spans 11 amino acids. Per the germline V gene, CDR1 is SNHLY and CDR2 is FYNNEI. This chain's CDR3 is CASTSYNEQFF. The CDR3 nucleotides read TGTGCCAGCACCTCCTACAATGAGCAGTTCTTC.

The chain has TRBV6-5 and TRBJ1-5; D is unresolved. The V and J ends lost 1 base and 9 bases respectively, with 7 bases between them. The V gene's germline CDR1 is MNHEY and CDR2 SVGAGI. The CDR3 contains 12 residues. CDR3 residues: CASSYLAGPQHF. In DNA, the CDR3 is TGTGCCAGCAGTTACTTGGCGGGGCCCCAGCATTTT.

The gene calls are TRBV7-2 and TRBJ1-1, with a weak D call TRBD1 (6 bases). The CDR3 extends over 14 amino acids. CDR1 and CDR2 from the germline V gene are SGHTA and FQGNSA. Trimming shortened V by 2 bases and J by 3 bases, and 10 bases separated the two germline ends. CDR3: CASSLTGRDTEAFF. CDR3 in DNA: TGTGCCAGCAGCTTAACAGGGAGGGACACTGAAGCTTTCTTT.

The chain links TRBV19 to TRBJ2-7; D assignment may be TRBD1 or TRBD2 (5 bases each). In germline, CDR1 is LNHDA, CDR2 SQIVND (reference sequence). This CDR3 comprises 15 residues. V shed 5 bases and J shed 0 bases, with 14 bases lying between them. CDR3 in amino acids: CASSSGTPSSYEQYF. CDR3 nucleotide sequence: TGTGCCAGTAGTTCCGGGACGCCCAGCTCCTACGAGCAGTACTTC.

There are a few counts of this clone. This chain links TRBV27 with TRBJ1-2, with 12 bases that match TRBD1. The germline CDR1 and CDR2 sequences are MNHEY and SMNVEV (reference sequence). V dropped 5 bases and J dropped 8; count of bases not matched to a gene: 15. The CDR3 length is 17 residues. The CDR3 coding sequence is TGTGCCAGCAGTCTGGGACCGGGACAGGGGGCTAGGAGGGGCTACACCTTC. The encoded protein is CASSLGPGQGARRGYTF.

The chain has TRBV30 and TRBJ2-5; TRBD1 matches at 7 bases. V gave up 1 base and J gave up 0 bases; unmatched junction bases: 8. CDR1 GTSNPN and CDR2 SVGIG come from the germline V gene (reference sequence). The CDR3 sequence is 16 residues long. The DNA of the CDR3 is TGTGCCTGGAGTGAGACAGGGCGACTTTACCAAGAGACCCAGTACTTC. This sequence encodes CAWSETGRLYQETQYF.

The V call is TRBV28, the J call TRBJ1-1; D remains ambiguous. CDR1 is MDHEN, CDR2 SYDVKM, per germline. CDR3 length equals 12 residues. With 2 bases removed from V and 2 bases from J, the gap between germline ends came to 3 bases. In DNA, the CDR3 is TGTGCCAGCAGTTTACTAAACACTGAAGCTTTCTTT. It translates to CASSLLNTEAFF.